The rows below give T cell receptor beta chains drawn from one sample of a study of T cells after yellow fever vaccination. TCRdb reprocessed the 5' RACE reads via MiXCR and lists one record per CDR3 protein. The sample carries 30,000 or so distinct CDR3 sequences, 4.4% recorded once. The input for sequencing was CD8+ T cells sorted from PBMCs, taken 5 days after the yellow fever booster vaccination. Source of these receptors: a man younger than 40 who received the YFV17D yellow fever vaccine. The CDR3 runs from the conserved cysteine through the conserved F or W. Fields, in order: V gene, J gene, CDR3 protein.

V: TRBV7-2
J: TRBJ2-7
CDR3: CASSLAPGQQYEQYF

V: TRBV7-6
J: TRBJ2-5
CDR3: CASSSGGGQETQYF

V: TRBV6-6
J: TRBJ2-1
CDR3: CANGQGLGNEQFF

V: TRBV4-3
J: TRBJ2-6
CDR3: CASSQASQGTSGANVLTF

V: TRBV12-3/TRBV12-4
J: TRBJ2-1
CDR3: CASSHPPSGSKNEQFF

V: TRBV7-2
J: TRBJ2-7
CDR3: CASSLDQRSYEQYF

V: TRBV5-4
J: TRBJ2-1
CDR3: CASSLEQYNEQFF

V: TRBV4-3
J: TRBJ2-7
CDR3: CASSQATGQHSYEQYF

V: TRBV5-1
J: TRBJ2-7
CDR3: CASSSGTEDLTSYEQYF

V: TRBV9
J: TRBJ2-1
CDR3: CASSVARDEQFF

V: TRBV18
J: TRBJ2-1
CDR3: CASSPTGGGNNEQFF

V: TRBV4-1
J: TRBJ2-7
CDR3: CASSHGQNYEQYF

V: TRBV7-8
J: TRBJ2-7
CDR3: CASRPGTGYEQYF

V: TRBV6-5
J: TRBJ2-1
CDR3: CASSYSFQAVIGLAGDSIYNEQFF

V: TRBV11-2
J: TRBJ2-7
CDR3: CASSTSGNSYEQYF

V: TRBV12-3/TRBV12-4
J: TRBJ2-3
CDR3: CASSLDGGGVDTQYF

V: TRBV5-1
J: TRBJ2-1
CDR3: CASSLEASGAYNEQFF

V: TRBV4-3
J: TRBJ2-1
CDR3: CASSQDGAGTPNNEQFF

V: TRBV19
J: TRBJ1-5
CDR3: CASSSFSWDSNSNQPQHF

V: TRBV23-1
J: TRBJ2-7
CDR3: CASSPGTSGSYEQYF

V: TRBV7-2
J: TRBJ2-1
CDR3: CASSAGLGRNEQFF

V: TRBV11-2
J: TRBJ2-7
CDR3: CASSFGQWGSEQYF

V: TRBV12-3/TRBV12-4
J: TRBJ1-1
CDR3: CASSPRGVGYTEAFF

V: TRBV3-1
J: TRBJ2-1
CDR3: CTICPPQASSHPDYEQFF

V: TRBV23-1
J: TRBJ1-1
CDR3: CASSQPAFF

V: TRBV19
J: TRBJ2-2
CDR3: CASRSTGELFF

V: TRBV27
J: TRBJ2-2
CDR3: CASSSTPTGNTGELFF

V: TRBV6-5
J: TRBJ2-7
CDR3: CASSMLGLDVYEQYF

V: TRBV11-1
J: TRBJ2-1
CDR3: CASTSGPSSYNEQFF

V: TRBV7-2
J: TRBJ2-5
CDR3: CASSIDPPPETQYF

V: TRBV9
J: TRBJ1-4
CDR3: CASSGRDSNEKLFF

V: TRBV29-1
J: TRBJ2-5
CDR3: CSIEGGEETQYF

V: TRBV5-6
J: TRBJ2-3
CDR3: CASSLGGSTDTQYF

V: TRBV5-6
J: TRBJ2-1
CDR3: CASSFPDQIIENEQFF

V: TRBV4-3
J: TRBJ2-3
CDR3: CASSYGETKYF

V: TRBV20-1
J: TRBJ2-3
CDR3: CSAYRTSLGDTQYF

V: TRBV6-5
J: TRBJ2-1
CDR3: CASSYSHAYNEQFF

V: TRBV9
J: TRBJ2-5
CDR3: CASSVGREETQYF

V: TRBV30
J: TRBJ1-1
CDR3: CAWSAGQMNTEAFF

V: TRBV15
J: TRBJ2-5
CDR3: CATSLAGLETQYF

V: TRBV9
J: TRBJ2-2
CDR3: CASSRGGSNTGELFF

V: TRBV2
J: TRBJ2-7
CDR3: CASRSLDFSPYEQYF